This TCR beta chain is from a study of T-cell memory formation after mild COVID-19. Study-wide points: Largely, contracting CD4+ clones fell within CM and EM, and contracting CD8+ clones within EMRA. Clones that shrank (day 15 to 85) were balanced CD4/CD8, whereas later expanders leaned CD4+.

With regard to this clonotype: Its antigen is unknown. A read error is possible here, since a much larger clone lies one base away.

TCRdb re-called the 5' RACE reads with MiXCR, one entry per CDR3 protein. The sample gives over 150,000 distinct CDR3 sequences, around 21% of which show up once; around 23% is in the top ten. This CDR3 region has 14 residues. Germline V gene sequence: CDR1 SGHRS, CDR2 YFSETQ. The sequencing input was PBMCs or a T cell subset sorted from them (not recorded which). This chain uses TRBV5-1 with TRBJ2-3, with 10 bases fitting TRBD2. This receptor was taken from an adult woman who had mild COVID-19 (a few samples of this study predate the infection). Cell type and time point are not known. The CDR3 bases are TGCCCCAGCTCACTAGCGGGGAGGCCAGATACGCAGTATTTT. The encoded protein is CPSSLAGRPDTQYF.